Presented here are 29 T cell receptor beta chains from one specimen sequenced in a study of post-analysis software for immune sequencing data. Incorporated into the TCR beta cDNA libraries were unique molecular identifiers, which served to reduce PCR and sequencing biases. A single record per CDR3 protein comes from TCRdb applying MiXCR to the PCR reads. The table has under 200,000 distinct CDR3 sequences, approximately 35% seen once; the top ten hold approximately 30%. Sample: blood, taken after autologous hematopoietic stem cell transplantation. All receptors come from a girl between 10 and 17 years old with multiple sclerosis.

The chain couples TRBV7-3 to TRBJ2-1; no clear D. This CDR3 has 12 residues. V was clipped by 4 bases and J by 8 bases, with 9 bases between them. Germline loops: CDR1 SGHTA, CDR2 FQGTGA. The CDR3 here is CASSSGRHEQFF. Here the CDR3 DNA reads TGTGCCAGCAGCTCAGGCAGGCATGAGCAGTTCTTC. The entire variable domain, with the rest obtained from reference TRBV7-3 and TRBJ2-1, is as follows: GAGVSQTPSNKVTEKGKYVELRCDPISGHTALYWYRQSLGQGPEFLIYFQGTGAADDSGLPNDRFFAVRPEGSVSTLKIQRTERGDSAVYLCASSSGRHEQFFGPGTRLTVL.

The V gene is TRBV5-6, the J gene TRBJ2-5, with D perhaps TRBD2 (5 bases). The V gene's germline CDR1 is SGHDT and CDR2 YYEEEE. V was trimmed by 4 bases and J by 1 base, leaving 11 bases between them. The CDR3 sequence is 14 residues long. The CDR3 nucleotides are TGTGCCAGCAGCGAGAGGGTTGGCCAAGAGACCCAGTACTTC. Encoded protein: CASSERVGQETQYF.

The chain is built from TRBV11-2 and TRBJ2-4; 9 bases are a match to TRBD2. The better agreement between TRBJ2-7 and the DNA end casts doubt on the J call. CDR1 SGHAT and CDR2 FQNNGV come from the germline V gene. The CDR3 totals 15 residues. CDR3 loop: CASSLNSGSPYEQYF. The CDR3 bases are TGTGCCAGCAGCTTGAATAGCGGGAGTCCCTACGAGCAGTACTTC.

The rearrangement links TRBV4-1 to TRBJ2-7; 9 bases align to TRBD1. Unmatched junction bases numbered 3, after V lost 0 bases and J lost 3 bases. From germline, CDR1 is MGHRA and CDR2 YSYEKL. The CDR3 length is 15 residues. The CDR3 nucleotides read TGCGCCAGCAGCCAAGACGGGACAGGGAGCTACGAGCAGTACTTC. This encodes CASSQDGTGSYEQYF.

This clonotype was seen more than once but under ten times. The chain links TRBV6-5 to TRBJ2-7; perhaps TRBD2 as D (5 bases). Trimming cost V 2 bases and J 4 bases, with 18 bases left between them. CDR1 and CDR2 (germline): MNHEY, SVGAGI. This CDR3 has 16 amino acids. The chain's CDR3 is CASSYGSLARAYEQYF. CDR3 bases: TGTGCCAGCAGTTACGGATCCCTAGCAAGGGCGTACGAGCAGTACTTC.

To note about this clonotype: Since a much larger clone is just one base distant, this may be a read error. The chain employs TRBV12-3 or TRBV12-4 and TRBJ1-2; D is possibly TRBD1 (6 bases). V shed 6 bases and J shed 7 bases, with 18 bases lying between them. This CDR3 spans 14 amino acids. CDR3 protein: CASRPRRGATGYTF. CDR3 DNA sequence: TGTGCCAGCAGGCCTAGACGGGGGGCGACTGGCTACACCTTC.

This chain joins TRBV18 and TRBJ1-1; D remains ambiguous. The CDR3 has 11 amino acids. CDR1 and CDR2 (germline): KGHSH, LQKENI. Trimming removed 8 bases from V and 5 bases from J, with 9 bases in between. CDR3 loop: CASAQGTEAFF. CDR3 coding DNA: TGTGCCAGCGCACAAGGGACTGAAGCTTTCTTT.

This clonotype was seen only a few times. The gene calls are TRBV7-6 and TRBJ2-6; no clear D gene. CDR1 and CDR2 (germline): SGHVS, FNYEAQ. Trimming left V 5 bases short and J 2 bases short, with 10 bases between. The CDR3 has 15 residues. DNA of the CDR3: TGTGCCAGCAGCGGATTCATGGCTGGGGCCAACGTCCTGACTTTC. Amino acid sequence: CASSGFMAGANVLTF.

The chain uses TRBV4-2 and TRBJ2-5; 10 nucleotides align to TRBD2. Germline V gene lookup returns CDR1 LGHNA and CDR2 YNFKEQ. This CDR3 region has 16 residues. Germline trimming cut 0 bases from V and 5 bases from J; bases unmatched to any gene: 6. CDR3 amino acids: CASSQDRAGGAETQYF. The CDR3 DNA reads as TGTGCCAGCAGCCAAGATCGAGCGGGAGGGGCGGAGACCCAGTACTTC.

This clonotype was observed a handful of times. This chain joins TRBV21-1 and TRBJ1-2. TRBV21-1 is a listed pseudogene. This CDR3 has 14 residues. The chain's CDR3 is CASSKGKGCGRYTF. CDR3 DNA sequence: TGTGCCAGCAGCAAAGGGAAGGGCTGTGGGCGCTACACCTTC.

V usage is TRBV20-1 and J usage is TRBJ2-7; a possible D gene is TRBD2 (6 bases). V dropped 3 bases and J dropped 0 bases, with 9 bases sitting between them. This CDR3 region has 13 residues. The germline gives CDR1 DFQATT, CDR2 SNEGSKA (reference sequence). The DNA of the CDR3 is TGCAGTGCTAGTCCGGGGGTCTCCTACGAGCAGTACTTC. Translated: CSASPGVSYEQYF.

The chain carries TRBV6-1 and TRBJ1-1, with 7 bases lining up with TRBD1. The CDR3 extends over 15 amino acids. With 3 bases clipped from V and 4 bases from J, the junction kept 8 bases outside the gene matches. In germline, CDR1 is MNHNS, CDR2 SASEGT. The CDR3 nucleotides read TGTGCCAGCAGTGAGGACAGGACACGGACCACTGAAGCTTTCTTT. As protein: CASSEDRTRTTEAFF.

This rearrangement joins TRBV7-2 to TRBJ2-5; the D is unclear. The length of the CDR3 is 16 residues. V was trimmed by 1 base and J by 4 bases, leaving 16 bases between them. The germline gives CDR1 SGHTA, CDR2 FQGNSA. CDR3 bases: TGTGCCAGCAGCTTAGTCAGTGGACCGTCGGGAGAGACCCAGTACTTC. Protein sequence: CASSLVSGPSGETQYF.

The rearrangement joins TRBV9 to TRBJ2-7; TRBD2 agrees at 7 bases. The V gene end was trimmed by 0 bases and the J gene end by 5 bases; junction bases not matched to a gene: 2. The germline V gene has CDR1 SGDLS and CDR2 YYNGEE. The CDR3 runs 13 residues. CDR3 residues: CASSVVAGDEQYF. CDR3 coding DNA: TGTGCCAGCAGCGTAGTGGCGGGAGACGAGCAGTACTTC.

This clonotype appeared a few times. The chain recombines TRBV12-3 or TRBV12-4 with TRBJ1-1; TRBD1 agrees at 7 bases. The CDR3 totals 13 residues. V lost 0 bases, J lost 6 bases, and 1 base stayed unmatched. The CDR3 protein is CASSLADRPEAFF. The CDR3 DNA reads as TGTGCCAGCAGTTTAGCGGACAGGCCTGAAGCTTTCTTT.

This clonotype turned up a few times. The chain combines TRBV20-1 with TRBJ2-1; D possibly corresponds to TRBD2 (5 bases). With 0 bases removed from V and 6 bases from J, the gap between germline ends came to 9 bases. The CDR3 has 13 amino acids. Germline CDR1 is DFQATT and CDR2 is SNEGSKA (reference sequence). The CDR3 reads CSARDLRVNEQFF. The DNA of the CDR3 is TGCAGTGCTAGAGATCTGAGGGTCAATGAGCAGTTCTTC.

This chain uses TRBV20-1 with TRBJ2-7; TRBD1 matches at 7 bases. This CDR3 region has 14 residues. The germline V gene has CDR1 DFQATT and CDR2 SNEGSKA (reference sequence). V lost 1 base to trimming and J lost 2 bases; unmatched junction nucleotides: 5. CDR3 coding DNA: TGCAGTGCTAGAGGACAGGGAGACACCTACGAGCAGTACTTC. This translates into CSARGQGDTYEQYF.

This chain links TRBV24-1 with TRBJ2-5, with 7 nucleotides matching TRBD2. CDR3 length: 15 residues. Germline loops: CDR1 KGHDR, CDR2 SFDVKD. V gave up 5 bases and J gave up 4 bases; unmatched junction bases: 9. CDR3 residues: CATSATRGVAETQYF. CDR3 DNA: TGTGCCACCAGTGCAACTCGGGGGGTAGCAGAGACCCAGTACTTC.

The CDR3: CAWSVRWGLAEDTQYF. Here the CDR3 DNA reads TGTGCCTGGAGTGTACGGTGGGGCTTAGCGGAAGATACGCAGTATTTT. The chain couples TRBV30 to TRBJ2-3; D perhaps matches TRBD2 (6 bases). The V end lost 0 bases, the J end lost 5 bases, and 18 bases lay between the germline ends. CDR1 is GTSNPN and CDR2 is SVGIG in the germline V gene (reference sequence). There are 16 residues in the CDR3.

The rearrangement links TRBV6-5 to TRBJ2-2, with 7 bases that match TRBD1. CDR3 size: 13 residues. Germline lookup yields CDR1 MNHEY and CDR2 SVGAGI. V lost 10 bases and J lost 3; bases outside the gene matches: 5. The CDR3 loop is CATRDSYTGELFF. The DNA of the CDR3 is TGTGCCACCCGGGACAGCTACACCGGGGAGCTGTTTTTT.

This clonotype showed up just once. One base away lies a much larger clone, so this may be a sequencing read error. J is TRBJ2-4 and V is TRBV29-1; D perhaps matches TRBD1 (5 bases). The length of the CDR3 is 14 residues. CDR1 SQVTM and CDR2 ANQGSEA come from the germline V gene. The ends were cut back, 6 bases at V and 1 base at J, with 13 bases in the middle. The CDR3 region has the DNA TGCAGCGTCAAACAGGAACTTGCCAAAAACATTCAGTACTTC. Protein: CSVKQELAKNIQYF.

V and J are TRBV28 and TRBJ2-7; D tentatively reads TRBD1 or TRBD2 (5 bases each). V was cut by 7 bases and J by 7 bases, with 17 bases left in between. This CDR3 spans 13 amino acids. In germline, CDR1 is MDHEN, CDR2 SYDVKM. The CDR3 region is CASTVPGQGEQYF. The CDR3 DNA reads as TGTGCCAGCACAGTCCCGGGGCAAGGAGAGCAGTACTTC.

The chain links TRBV15 to TRBJ2-1; TRBD2 matches 8 bases. Germline trimming cut 1 base from V and 10 bases from J; bases unmatched to any gene: 12. The CDR3 runs 16 residues. In germline, CDR1 is LNHNV, CDR2 YYDKDF (reference sequence). CDR3 in amino acids: CATSRGVPAGVAEQFF. The CDR3 DNA sequence: TGTGCCACCAGCAGAGGGGTCCCAGCGGGAGTGGCGGAGCAGTTCTTC.

There are a few counts of this clonotype. This chain links TRBV6-5 with TRBJ1-5; no reliable D call. V lost 2 bases and J lost 7, with 9 bases in between. Germline V gives CDR1 MNHEY, CDR2 SVGAGI. The CDR3 extends over 13 amino acids. In DNA, the CDR3 is TGTGCCAGCAGTTACGGCTTGGGACAGCCCCAGCATTTT. Its translation is CASSYGLGQPQHF.

Details on this clonotype: This may be a read error: a much more frequent sequence differs by one nucleotide. The chain has TRBV5-1 and TRBJ2-5; D perhaps matches TRBD2 (5 bases). CDR3 length: 17 residues. Germline assignment: CDR1 SGHRS and CDR2 YFSETQ. The V and J ends lost 0 bases and 4 bases respectively, with 19 bases between them. CDR3 sequence reads: CASSLGSSESNGETQYF. Written as DNA, the CDR3 is TGCGCCAGCAGCTTGGGGAGTAGCGAGAGCAACGGAGAGACCCAGTACTTC.

The table lists this clonotype with a few counts. The chain couples TRBV7-2 to TRBJ1-2; 9 bases agree with TRBD1. Germline V CDR1 and CDR2: SGHTA, FQGNSA. After removal of 2 bases from V and 7 bases from J, the junction contained 8 bases not matched to a gene. CDR3 length: 15 residues. CDR3 sequence reads: CASSLQTGGEAGYTF. The DNA of the CDR3 is TGTGCCAGCAGCTTACAAACAGGGGGCGAGGCTGGCTACACCTTC.

This clonotype has ten or more counts. This chain uses TRBV30 with TRBJ1-5; D gene unclear. CDR3 size: 13 residues. Deletions cut 2 bases from V and 5 bases from J, with 10 bases between. The V gene's germline CDR1 is GTSNPN and CDR2 SVGIG (reference sequence). CDR3 coding DNA: TGTGCCTGGAGTCCCGATAGGGATCAGCCCCAGCATTTT. This codes for CAWSPDRDQPQHF.

The chain links TRBV7-9 to TRBJ2-4; 7 nucleotides agree with TRBD1. Germline CDR1 is SEHNR and CDR2 is FQNEAQ (reference sequence). CDR3 length: 17 amino acids. V lost 5 bases to trimming and J lost 0 bases; unmatched junction nucleotides: 10. CDR3 nucleotide sequence: TGTGCCAGCAGCCGGACCGGGACAGACTTAGCCAAAAACATTCAGTACTTC. This codes for CASSRTGTDLAKNIQYF.

This clonotype turned up a few times. The J gene is TRBJ1-6, the V gene TRBV4-3, with D perhaps TRBD1 (5 bases). V lost 0 bases and J lost 5, with 11 bases in between. From germline, CDR1 is LGHNA and CDR2 YSLEER. There are 16 residues in the CDR3. The CDR3 nucleotides are TGCGCCAGCAGCCAAGAAGCAGGGAGGCATAATTCACCCCTCCACTTT. It encodes CASSQEAGRHNSPLHF.